This T cell receptor beta chain originates from a study of T-cell memory formation after mild COVID-19. For the study at large: Most TCR clusters belonged to a single donor.

Per germline, CDR1 LGHDT and CDR2 YNNKEL (reference sequence). V lost 4 bases to trimming and J lost 2 bases, with 11 bases between them. The CDR3 consists of 15 residues. One entry per CDR3 protein, called by TCRdb with MiXCR from the 5' RACE reads. The sample lists about 270,000 distinct CDR3 sequences, roughly 15% occurring once. General study points: Some SARS-CoV-2-responding clones were already detected in memory before infection. Later expanders leaned toward CD4+, whereas clones contracting from day 15 to 85 were balanced CD4/CD8. Of the contracting clones, CD4+ ones lay mainly in CM and EM, and CD8+ ones in EMRA.

This clonotype was seen more than once but under ten times. Its antigen is not known. The sample comprised PBMCs or a T cell subset sorted from them (not recorded which). The origin of this receptor is a young man who had mild COVID-19 (a few samples of this study predate the infection). Cell type and time point are not known. The chain combines TRBV3-1 with TRBJ2-2; TRBD1 might be the D (6 bases). Written as DNA, the CDR3 is TGTGCCAGCAGCCCGGGACACAGTAACACCGGGGAGCTGTTTTTT. Protein product: CASSPGHSNTGELFF. Full variable domain (outside the CDR3, taken from reference TRBV3-1 and TRBJ2-2): DTAVSQTPKYLVTQMGNDKSIKCEQNLGHDTMYWYKQDSKKFLKIMFSYNNKELIINETVPNRFSPKSPDKAHLNLHINSLELGDSAVYFCASSPGHSNTGELFFGEGSRLTVL.